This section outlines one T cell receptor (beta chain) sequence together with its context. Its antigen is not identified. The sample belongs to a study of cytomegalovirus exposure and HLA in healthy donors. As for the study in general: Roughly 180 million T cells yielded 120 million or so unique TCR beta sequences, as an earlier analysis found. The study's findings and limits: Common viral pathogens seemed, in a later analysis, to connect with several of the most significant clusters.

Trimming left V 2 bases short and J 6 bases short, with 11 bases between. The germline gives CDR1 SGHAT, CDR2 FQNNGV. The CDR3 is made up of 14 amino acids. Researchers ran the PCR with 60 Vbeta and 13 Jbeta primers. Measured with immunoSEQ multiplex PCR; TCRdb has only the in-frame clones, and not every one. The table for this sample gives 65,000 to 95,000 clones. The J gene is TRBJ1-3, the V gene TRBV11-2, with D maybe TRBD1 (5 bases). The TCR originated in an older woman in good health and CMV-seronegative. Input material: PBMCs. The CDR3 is CASSLQAGTNTIYF. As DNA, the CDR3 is TGTGCCAGCAGCTTACAGGCGGGGACAAACACCATATATTTT.